Listed here are 12 T cell receptor beta chains from one sample, sequenced in a study of shared clonotypes between healthy human individuals. The table came from immunoSEQ multiplex PCR; TCRdb's copy has only in-frame clones and leaves some out. The data contain 2 million or so clones, roughly 95% of them singletons. The sample taken for sequencing was naive CD4+ T cells sorted from blood. Noted subset: CD45RA+ positively selected. Receptors were obtained from a man aged 18 to 29 in good health.

The chain joins TRBV4-1 to TRBJ1-1, with D possibly matching TRBD1 (6 bases). The CDR3 contains 18 residues. Germline V gene data show CDR1 as MGHRA and CDR2 as YSYEKL. V was pared by 0 bases and J by 3 bases, with 20 bases between. CDR3 loop: CASSQEGAGSGVDTEAFF. CDR3 in DNA: TGCGCCAGCAGCCAAGAGGGGGCAGGATCCGGTGTGGACACTGAAGCTTTCTTT.

This sequence joins TRBV6-1 and TRBJ2-7, with 7 bases lining up with TRBD1. Trimming removed 3 bases from V and 6 bases from J; junction bases left unmatched: 8. Germline V gene lookup returns CDR1 MNHNS and CDR2 SASEGT. The CDR3 length is 14 residues. CDR3 DNA sequence: TGTGCCAGCAGTGAGCGACAGGGCCCCTCCGAGCAGTACTTC. This codes for CASSERQGPSEQYF.

This chain uses TRBV6-6 with TRBJ2-7, with D possibly TRBD1 on 6 matching bases. The V end lost 7 bases, the J end lost 8 bases, and 18 bases lay between the germline ends. The CDR3 runs 13 residues. Per germline, CDR1 MNHNY and CDR2 SVGAGI (reference sequence). DNA of the CDR3: TGTGCCAGCACCCGAGAGGGGGTCGGGAAGCAGTACTTC. It yields the protein CASTREGVGKQYF.

Regarding this clone: A much larger clone differs from this one at a single base, so this may be a read error. J is TRBJ2-2 and V is TRBV5-1; no firm D call. Germline V gene data show CDR1 as SGHRS and CDR2 as YFSETQ. The CDR3 has 13 residues. V was shortened by 0 bases and J by 3 bases, with 3 bases between the two germline ends. The CDR3 nucleotides read TGCGCCAGCAGCTTGGCCTACACCGGGGAGCTGTTTTTT. Protein sequence: CASSLAYTGELFF.

The rearrangement uses TRBV4-1 and TRBJ2-4; the D gene is possibly TRBD1 (5 bases). V lost 3 bases, J lost 4 bases, and 19 bases lay in between. Germline V gives CDR1 MGHRA, CDR2 YSYEKL. This CDR3 region has 17 residues. CDR3 in amino acids: CASSQGRVSGSKNIQYF. CDR3 bases: TGCGCCAGCAGCCAGGGGCGAGTTTCAGGGTCTAAAAACATTCAGTACTTC.

Turning to this clone: One junction end disagrees with the germline gene, perhaps due to a read error. V is TRBV18 and J is TRBJ2-1, with TRBD1 identical over 9 bases. CDR1 is KGHSH and CDR2 is LQKENI in the germline V gene. This CDR3 is built from 12 residues. The CDR3 coding sequence is TGTGCCAGCTCATTCCGGGACAGGGAGCTGTTCTTC. As protein: CASSFRDRELFF.

The genes are TRBV5-6 and TRBJ2-3; 7 positions match TRBD2. This CDR3 region has 16 residues. Germline lookup yields CDR1 SGHDT and CDR2 YYEEEE. Trimming cost V 1 base and J 0 bases; bases outside gene matches: 5. The CDR3 here is CASSLRRGTSTDTQYF. For the CDR3, the DNA is TGTGCCAGCAGCTTGCGGCGGGGGACGAGCACAGATACGCAGTATTTT.

About this clone: Other DNA sequences in the sample encode the same CDR3. This chain connects TRBV29-1 to TRBJ1-5; TRBD1 might be the D (6 bases). Germline CDR1 and CDR2: SQVTM and ANQGSEA. There are 13 residues in the CDR3. V was clipped by 5 bases and J by 6 bases, with 14 bases between them. The CDR3 loop is CSVLPGGGQPQHF. CDR3 in DNA: TGCAGCGTTCTTCCGGGGGGCGGTCAGCCCCAGCATTTT. Supplemented by reference TRBV29-1 and TRBJ1-5, the full variable domain reads SAVISQKPSRDICQRGTSLTIQCQVDSQVTMMFWYRQQPGQSLTLIATANQGSEATYESGFVIDKFPISRPNLTFSTLTVSNMSPEDSSIYLCSVLPGGGQPQHFGDGTRLSIL.

This clone was found a few times. The rearrangement joins TRBV7-6 to TRBJ2-2; possible D gene TRBD2, 5 bases. V was clipped by 1 base and J by 0 bases, with 6 bases between them. CDR1 is SGHVS and CDR2 is FNYEAQ in the germline V gene. The CDR3 is 15 residues long. The CDR3: CASSLVTTNTGELFF. The CDR3 region has the DNA TGTGCCAGCAGCTTAGTGACTACGAACACCGGGGAGCTGTTTTTT. Drawing the rest from reference TRBV7-6 and TRBJ2-2, the complete variable domain is GAGVSQSPRYKVTKRGQDVALRCDPISGHVSLYWYRQALGQGPEFLTYFNYEAQQDKSGLPNDRFSAERPEGSISTLTIQRTEQRDSAMYRCASSLVTTNTGELFFGEGSRLTVL.

V is TRBV7-2 and J is TRBJ1-6; D gene uncertain. Germline V lookup: CDR1 SGHTA, CDR2 FQGNSA. V dropped 11 bases and J dropped 2 bases, with 13 bases sitting between them. The CDR3 loop spans 14 amino acids. CDR3 region: CAASSGTYNSPLHF. DNA for the CDR3: TGTGCCGCCTCCTCGGGGACCTATAATTCACCCCTCCACTTT.

The chain links TRBV10-3 to TRBJ2-7; 9 positions agree with TRBD1. V was pared by 8 bases and J by 6 bases, with 11 bases of the junction left unmatched. Per germline, CDR1 ENHRY and CDR2 SYGVKD. CDR3 length equals 14 residues. The CDR3 is CAIGWGQGLGEQYF. DNA of the CDR3: TGTGCCATCGGTTGGGGACAGGGATTAGGCGAGCAGTACTTC.

The chain links TRBV5-1 to TRBJ1-2; TRBD1 matches 7 bases. The V segment lost 5 bases and the J segment 3 bases; nucleotides outside the gene matches: 13. CDR1 and CDR2 (germline): SGHRS, YFSETQ. The CDR3 spans 16 residues. The CDR3 nucleotides are TGCGCCAGCAGTTTAGGGTCCGGGACAGTCGACTATGGCTACACCTTC. Amino acids: CASSLGSGTVDYGYTF.